This TCR beta chain originates from a study of blood T cell repertoires in COVID-19. Study information: The cDNA or gDNA used as material had been derived from T cells, B-cell-depleted T cells, or PBMCs.

The ends lost 3 bases at V and 3 bases at J; junction bases unmatched: 4. This CDR3 region has 15 residues. Per the germline V gene, CDR1 is MGHDK and CDR2 is SYGVNS. Per the study methods: Cell counts per sample came from amplifying reference gene primers. Profiling relied on immunoSEQ multiplex PCR, and the TCRdb table lists in-frame clones only, not all of them. V and J calls and clone size are those listed in that table; D and trimming were worked out from the DNA. The sample lists 120,000 to 150,000 clones, 88% occurring once. Enrollment of patients from Seattle took place during active infection, with longitudinal follow-up.

The TCR was taken from a human donor with COVID-19, enrolled during active disease. The donor label of this sample is uncertain. The chain recombines TRBV25-1 with TRBJ2-5; 10 bases fit TRBD1. Material: peripheral blood. CDR3 loop: CASSEGTGDEETQYF. The CDR3 region has the DNA TGTGCCAGCAGTGAGGGGACAGGGGATGAAGAGACCCAGTACTTC. The variable domain in full, with the rest retrieved from reference TRBV25-1 and TRBJ2-5, is EADIYQTPRYLVIGTGKKITLECSQTMGHDKMYWYQQDPGMELHLIHYSYGVNSTEKGDLSSESTVSRIRTEHFPLTLESARPSHTSQYLCASSEGTGDEETQYFGPGTRLLVL.